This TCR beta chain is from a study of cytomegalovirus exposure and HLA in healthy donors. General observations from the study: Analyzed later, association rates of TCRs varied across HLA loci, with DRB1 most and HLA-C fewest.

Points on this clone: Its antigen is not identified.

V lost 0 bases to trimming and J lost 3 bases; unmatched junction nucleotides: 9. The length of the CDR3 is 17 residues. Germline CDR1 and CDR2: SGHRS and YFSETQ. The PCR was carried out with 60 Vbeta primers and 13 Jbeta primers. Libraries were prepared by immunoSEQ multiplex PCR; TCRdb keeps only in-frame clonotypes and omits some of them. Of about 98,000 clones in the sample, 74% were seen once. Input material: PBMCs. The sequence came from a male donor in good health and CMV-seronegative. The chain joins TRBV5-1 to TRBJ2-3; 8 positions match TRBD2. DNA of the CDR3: TGCGCCAGCAGCTTGGCCGGGACGGGAGGGTCGACAGATACGCAGTATTTT. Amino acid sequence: CASSLAGTGGSTDTQYF.